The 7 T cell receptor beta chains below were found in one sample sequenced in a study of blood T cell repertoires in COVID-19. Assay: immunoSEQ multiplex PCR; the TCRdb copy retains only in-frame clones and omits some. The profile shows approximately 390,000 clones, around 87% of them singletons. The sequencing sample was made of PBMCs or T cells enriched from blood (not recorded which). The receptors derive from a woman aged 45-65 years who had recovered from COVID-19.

The CDR3 DNA follows: TGTGCCAGTAGTATTGACAGGAGAGTCGACGAGCAGTACTTC. Encoded protein: CASSIDRRVDEQYF. The gene calls are TRBV19 and TRBJ2-7, with D possibly matching TRBD1 (6 bases). The ends were cut back, 3 bases at V and 5 bases at J, with 14 bases in the middle. Germline V gene lookup returns CDR1 LNHDA and CDR2 SQIVND (reference sequence). The CDR3 is made up of 14 amino acids.

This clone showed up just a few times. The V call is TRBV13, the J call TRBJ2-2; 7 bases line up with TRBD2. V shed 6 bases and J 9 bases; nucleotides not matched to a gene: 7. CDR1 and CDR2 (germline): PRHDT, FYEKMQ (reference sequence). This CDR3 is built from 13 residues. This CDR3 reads CASSSGEGRELFF. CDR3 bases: TGTGCCAGCAGTTCGGGGGAGGGAAGGGAGCTGTTTTTT.

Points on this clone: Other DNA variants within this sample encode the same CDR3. The chain's CDR3 is CAWSYNRNTEAFF. As DNA, the CDR3 is TGTGCCTGGAGTTATAATCGGAACACTGAAGCTTTCTTT. The chain couples TRBV30 to TRBJ1-1; D remains ambiguous. The germline gives CDR1 GTSNPN, CDR2 SVGIG (reference sequence). V gave up 2 bases and J gave up 1 base, with 8 bases separating them. The CDR3 is made up of 13 amino acids.

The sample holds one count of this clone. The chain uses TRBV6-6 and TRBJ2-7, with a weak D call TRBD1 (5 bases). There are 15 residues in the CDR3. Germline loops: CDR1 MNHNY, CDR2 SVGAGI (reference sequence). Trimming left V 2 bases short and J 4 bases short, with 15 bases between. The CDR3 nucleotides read TGTGCCAGCAGTTACGATTCAGGGCTAGTGTACGAGCAGTACTTC. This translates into CASSYDSGLVYEQYF.

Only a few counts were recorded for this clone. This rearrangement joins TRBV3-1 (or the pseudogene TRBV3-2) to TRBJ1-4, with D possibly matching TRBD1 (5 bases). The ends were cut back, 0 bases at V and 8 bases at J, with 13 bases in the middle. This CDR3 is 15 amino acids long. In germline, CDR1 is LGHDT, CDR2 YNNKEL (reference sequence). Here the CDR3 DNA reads TGTGCCAGCAGCCAAGATCAAAGGGGTGGGGAAAAACTGTTTTTT. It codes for CASSQDQRGGEKLFF.

The CDR3 nucleotides are TGTGCCTGGAACAGGGGGCTTTCCTACAATGAGCAGTTCTTC. This codes for CAWNRGLSYNEQFF. V usage is TRBV30 and J usage is TRBJ2-1, with 9 bases fitting TRBD1. CDR3 length: 14 amino acids. The junction had 2 bases not matched to a gene; V was cut back by 4 bases and J by 1 base. Looked up from germline, CDR1 is GTSNPN and CDR2 is SVGIG (reference sequence). The full variable domain, completed using reference TRBV30 and TRBJ2-1, is SQTIHQWPATLVQPVGSPLSLECTVEGTSNPNLYWYRQAAGRGLQLLFYSVGIGQISSEVPQNLSASRPQDRQFILSSKKLLLSDSGFYLCAWNRGLSYNEQFFGPGTRLTVL.

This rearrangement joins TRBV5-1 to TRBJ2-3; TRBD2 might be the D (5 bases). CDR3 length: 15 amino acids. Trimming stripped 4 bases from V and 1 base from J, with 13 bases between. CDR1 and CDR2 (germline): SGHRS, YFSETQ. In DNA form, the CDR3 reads TGCGCCAGCAGCCTCAGCGGCGCCCGCACAGATACGCAGTATTTT. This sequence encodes CASSLSGARTDTQYF.